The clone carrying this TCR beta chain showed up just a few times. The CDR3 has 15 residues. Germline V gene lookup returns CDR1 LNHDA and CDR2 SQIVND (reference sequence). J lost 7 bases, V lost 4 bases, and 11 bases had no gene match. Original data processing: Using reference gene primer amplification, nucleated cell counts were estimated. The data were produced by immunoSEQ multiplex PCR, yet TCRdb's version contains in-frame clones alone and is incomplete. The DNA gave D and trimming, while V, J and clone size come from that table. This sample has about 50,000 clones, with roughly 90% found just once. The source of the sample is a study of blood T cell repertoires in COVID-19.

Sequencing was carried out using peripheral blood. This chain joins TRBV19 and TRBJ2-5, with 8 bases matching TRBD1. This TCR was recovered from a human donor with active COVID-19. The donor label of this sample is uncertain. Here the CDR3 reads CASSTTRGQVGTQYF. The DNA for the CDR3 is TGTGCCAGTAGTACTACCAGGGGGCAAGTTGGGACCCAGTACTTC. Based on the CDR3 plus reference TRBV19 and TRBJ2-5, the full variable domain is DGGITQSPKYLFRKEGQNVTLSCEQNLNHDAMYWYRQDPGQGLRLIYYSQIVNDFQKGDIAEGYSVSREKKESFPLTVTSAQKNPTAFYLCASSTTRGQVGTQYFGPGTRLLVL.